Listed here are 31 T cell receptor beta chains from one sample, sequenced in a study of T cells in Graves' hyperthyroidism and ophthalmopathy. The investigators amplified TCR beta CDR3 regions from RNA transcripts. Initially, a first-round RT-PCR of the TCR CDR3 employed the HTBI primer set. TCRdb reprocessed the multiplex PCR reads with MiXCR, giving one entry per CDR3 protein. Of fewer than 450,000 distinct CDR3 sequences in the sample, around a sixth are singletons; the top ten hold 40%. The specimen sequenced was blood. These receptor sequences come from a young man with Graves' ophthalmopathy.

The table lists this clonotype with many counts. The V and J genes are TRBV2 and TRBJ2-7; D is possibly TRBD1 or TRBD2 (6 bases each). Deletions cut 9 bases from V and 4 bases from J, with 13 bases between. The CDR3 has 12 amino acids. Germline V gene sequence: CDR1 SNHLY, CDR2 FYNNEI. The CDR3 spells CASGGTPYEQYF. The CDR3 DNA reads as TGTGCCAGTGGGGGGACACCTTACGAGCAGTACTTC. The whole variable domain, filled in from reference TRBV2 and TRBJ2-7, reads EPEVTQTPSHQVTQMGQEVILRCVPISNHLYFYWYRQILGQKVEFLVSFYNNEISEKSEIFDDQFSVERPDGSNFTLKIRSTKLEDSAMYFCASGGTPYEQYFGPGTRLTVT.

This clonotype was counted at least ten times. The genes are TRBV7-9 and TRBJ1-1; tentatively, D is TRBD1 (5 bases). CDR1 is SEHNR, CDR2 FQNEAQ, per germline (reference sequence). This CDR3 is built from 16 residues. Between the trimmed V and J ends, which lost 3 bases and 2 bases, there was a span of 16 bases. In nucleotides, the CDR3 is TGTGCCAGCAGCTTCCCTCCGTTGGGGCCAAACACTGAAGCTTTCTTT. Encoded protein: CASSFPPLGPNTEAFF. Based on the CDR3 plus reference TRBV7-9 and TRBJ1-1, the full variable domain is DTGVSQNPRHKITKRGQNVTFRCDPISEHNRLYWYRQTLGQGPEFLTYFQNEAQLEKSRLLSDRFSAERPKGSFSTLEIQRTEQGDSAMYLCASSFPPLGPNTEAFFGQGTRLTVV.

The rearrangement joins TRBV28 to TRBJ2-1; no definite D call. V was cut by 7 bases and J by 10 bases, with 8 bases left in between. Looked up from germline, CDR1 is MDHEN and CDR2 is SYDVKM. The CDR3 contains 10 residues. In nucleotides, the CDR3 is TGTGCCAGCAAGTTGGGAGAGCAGTTCTTC. Protein sequence: CASKLGEQFF.

This clonotype came up many times. V is TRBV12-3 or TRBV12-4 and J is TRBJ1-2; perhaps TRBD1 as D (5 bases). V was pared by 0 bases and J by 2 bases, with 7 bases between. This CDR3 comprises 14 residues. The CDR3 nucleotides are TGTGCCAGCAGTTTAGCGTGGGGGAACTATGGCTACACCTTC. As protein: CASSLAWGNYGYTF.

The rearrangement uses TRBV11-2 and TRBJ1-1; tentatively, D is TRBD1 (5 bases). With 5 bases removed from V and 1 base from J, the gap between germline ends came to 14 bases. The CDR3 is 15 amino acids. The germline V gene encodes CDR1 SGHAT and CDR2 FQNNGV. The CDR3 region has the DNA TGTGCCAGCAGCCATCACGGGGGGGGGAACACTGAAGCTTTCTTT. It yields the protein CASSHHGGGNTEAFF.

The V gene is TRBV11-3, the J gene TRBJ2-7, with 9 bases that match TRBD2. Germline CDR1 SGHNT, CDR2 YENEEA. The CDR3 length is 12 residues. Losses at the gene ends were 5 bases for V and 6 bases for J; bases not matched to a gene: 2. CDR3 region: CASSAGGLEQYF. CDR3 sequence (DNA): TGTGCCAGCAGCGCGGGAGGGCTCGAGCAGTACTTC.

The chain combines TRBV20-1 with TRBJ1-2, with TRBD1 as a possible D gene (5 bases). V was trimmed by 6 bases and J by 4 bases, leaving 21 bases between them. CDR1 is DFQATT and CDR2 is SNEGSKA in the germline V gene (reference sequence). This CDR3 comprises 15 residues. DNA for the CDR3: TGCAGTGCCCTAGATCCCCAGGGAGGCGGCTATGGCTACACCTTC. Protein: CSALDPQGGGYGYTF.

Ten or more counts support this clonotype. This chain connects TRBV6-2 or TRBV6-3 to TRBJ2-7; 9 bases are a match to TRBD2. The CDR3 runs 17 residues. Trimming at V came to 5 bases and at J to 5 bases, leaving 16 bases not matched to a gene. Germline V gene data show CDR1 as MNHEY and CDR2 as SVGEGT. Here the CDR3 reads CASSPSAGGPFRDEQYF. In DNA, the CDR3 is TGTGCCAGCAGTCCTTCAGCGGGGGGACCCTTTAGGGACGAGCAGTACTTC.

This clonotype was detected many times. The CDR3 here is CASSYVLLAGGTSDTQYF. The CDR3 nucleotides are TGTGCCAGCAGTTACGTCCTACTAGCGGGGGGCACCTCAGATACGCAGTATTTT. The rearrangement joins TRBV6-2 or TRBV6-3 to TRBJ2-3; 12 bases fit TRBD2. This CDR3 is 18 amino acids long. Trimming at V came to 2 bases and at J to 4 bases, leaving 10 bases not matched to a gene. The germline V gene has CDR1 MNHEY and CDR2 SVGEGT.

This clonotype was recorded at least ten times. This sequence joins TRBV5-1 and TRBJ1-2, with 8 bases identical to TRBD1. The CDR3 length is 18 residues. V trimming: 0 bases; J trimming: 3 bases; junction bases outside the gene matches: 13. The germline CDR1 and CDR2 sequences are SGHRS and YFSETQ. The CDR3 spells CASSLEVARGRVDYGYTF. For the CDR3, the DNA is TGCGCCAGCAGCTTGGAGGTAGCCAGGGGGCGCGTCGACTATGGCTACACCTTC.

This clonotype occurred a few times. This chain links TRBV24-1 with TRBJ2-2; the match to TRBD2 covers 7 bases. The CDR3 totals 16 residues. Germline trimming cut 3 bases from V and 3 bases from J; bases unmatched to any gene: 6. Germline CDR1 KGHDR, CDR2 SFDVKD. Written as DNA, the CDR3 is TGTGCCACCAGTGATAATGGGAGGGGACACACCGGGGAGCTGTTTTTT. Translation gives CATSDNGRGHTGELFF.

This clonotype was recorded many times. The V and J genes are TRBV28 and TRBJ1-2; TRBD1 agrees at 8 bases. CDR1 and CDR2 (germline): MDHEN, SYDVKM. The CDR3 length is 18 residues. Germline trimming cut 4 bases from V and 8 bases from J; bases unmatched to any gene: 21. CDR3 loop: CASSYLRGRLRAGGGYTF. In DNA form, the CDR3 reads TGTGCCAGCAGTTACCTCAGGGGGCGGCTTCGAGCCGGGGGGGGCTACACCTTC.

This clonotype was recorded at least ten times. The chain is built from TRBV18 and TRBJ2-3; D not resolved. Germline V gives CDR1 KGHSH, CDR2 LQKENI. V was clipped by 3 bases and J by 3 bases, with 13 bases between them. The CDR3 extends over 15 amino acids. The CDR3 DNA reads TGTGCCAGCTCACCTTCTAGTAGGTCGACAGATACGCAGTATTTT. It yields the protein CASSPSSRSTDTQYF.

This clonotype was counted at least ten times. The chain joins TRBV7-8 to TRBJ1-6, with 8 bases lining up with TRBD1. CDR3 length: 14 amino acids. CDR1 and CDR2 (germline): SGHVS, FQNEAQ. V lost 6 bases, J lost 7 bases, and 5 bases stayed unmatched. This CDR3 reads CASRTTGVNSPLHF. The CDR3 region has the DNA TGTGCCAGCAGAACGACAGGGGTCAATTCACCCCTCCACTTT.

This clonotype was seen ten or more times. The chain has TRBV18 and TRBJ2-7; perhaps TRBD1 as D (5 bases). The CDR3 is made up of 14 amino acids. Germline values: CDR1 KGHSH, CDR2 LQKENI. V was cut by 5 bases and J by 4 bases, with 15 bases left in between. The CDR3 sequence is CASSTDIIPYEQYF. The CDR3 coding sequence is TGTGCCAGCTCAACGGACATCATCCCTTACGAGCAGTACTTC. The entire variable domain, with the rest obtained from reference TRBV18 and TRBJ2-7, is as follows: NAGVMQNPRHLVRRRGQEARLRCSPMKGHSHVYWYRQLPEEGLKFMVYLQKENIIDESGMPKERFSAEFPKEGPSILRIQQVVRGDSAAYFCASSTDIIPYEQYFGPGTRLTVT.

The V gene is TRBV15, the J gene TRBJ2-7; D uncertain. Germline lookup yields CDR1 LNHNV and CDR2 YYDKDF (reference sequence). V dropped 5 bases and J dropped 2 bases, with 10 bases sitting between them. CDR3 size: 13 residues. As DNA, the CDR3 is TGTGCCACCAGCGGAAGGCGTACCTACGAGCAGTACTTC. Its translation: CATSGRRTYEQYF.

In this sample, this clonotype turned up many times. The chain has TRBV2 and TRBJ1-1; no definite D call. This CDR3 is 13 amino acids long. Trimming took off 8 bases at V and 3 bases at J, with 13 bases between the two ends. The germline gives CDR1 SNHLY, CDR2 FYNNEI. The CDR3 protein is CASHPEVDTEAFF. Written as DNA, the CDR3 is TGTGCCAGCCACCCGGAGGTGGACACTGAAGCTTTCTTT.

The chain combines TRBV6-2 or TRBV6-3 with TRBJ1-1, with TRBD1 matching 8 bases. Germline V gene data show CDR1 as MNHEY and CDR2 as SVGEGT. V lost 5 bases, J lost 1 base, and 3 bases stayed unmatched. The CDR3 is made up of 14 amino acids. The CDR3 sequence: CASSAQGENTEAFF. The DNA for the CDR3 is TGTGCCAGCAGTGCACAGGGGGAGAACACTGAAGCTTTCTTT.

The chain links TRBV20-1 to TRBJ2-5; D is unresolved. CDR3 length: 13 residues. In germline, CDR1 is DFQATT, CDR2 SNEGSKA (reference sequence). Trimming pared 2 bases from V and 2 bases from J, leaving 9 bases between. CDR3 sequence (DNA): TGCAGTGCTAGAAAATCAGATCAAGAGACCCAGTACTTC. Amino acid sequence: CSARKSDQETQYF.

This clonotype showed up many times. The CDR3 region is CASSSSVNTEAFF. The CDR3 region has the DNA TGTGCCAGCAGCTCCTCCGTTAACACTGAAGCTTTCTTT. J is TRBJ1-1 and V is TRBV7-3; D ambiguous. The CDR3 spans 13 residues. The germline V gene encodes CDR1 SGHTA and CDR2 FQGTGA. The V and J ends lost 4 bases and 2 bases respectively, with 8 bases between them.

This clonotype showed up many times. The V and J genes are TRBV27 and TRBJ1-5; perhaps TRBD1 as D (5 bases). V lost 3 bases and J 7 bases, leaving 13 bases between the germline ends. Germline V gene data show CDR1 as MNHEY and CDR2 as SMNVEV (reference sequence). The CDR3 runs to 14 residues. The CDR3 loop reads CASSFTGTVQPQHF. The CDR3 DNA sequence: TGTGCCAGCAGTTTCACCGGGACGGTACAGCCCCAGCATTTT.

This clonotype has only a few counts. The rearrangement links TRBV12-3 or TRBV12-4 to TRBJ1-2, with D maybe TRBD1 (6 bases). The CDR3 totals 13 residues. V was trimmed by 7 bases and J by 8 bases, leaving 17 bases between them. The DNA for the CDR3 is TGTGCCAGCACCCGGACCGGCCAGGGGGGCTACACCTTC. This encodes CASTRTGQGGYTF.

This clonotype was detected many times. The J gene is TRBJ2-7, the V gene TRBV20-1; TRBD1 matches 8 bases. The CDR3 consists of 14 residues. The J segment lost 0 bases and the V segment lost 7 bases, leaving 8 bases of the junction unmatched. CDR1 and CDR2 (germline): DFQATT, SNEGSKA (reference sequence). The CDR3 DNA sequence: TGCAGTGTTCCCCGACAGGGGAGCTCCTACGAGCAGTACTTC. Amino acids: CSVPRQGSSYEQYF.

Only a few counts were recorded for this clonotype. V and J are TRBV4-1 and TRBJ2-3; 9 bases align to TRBD2. The CDR3 has 16 residues. Germline CDR1 reads MGHRA; CDR2 reads YSYEKL. Germline trimming cut 4 bases from V and 3 bases from J; bases unmatched to any gene: 8. CDR3 DNA sequence: TGCGCCAGCAGCCTCCAGCGGGGGGAGGGGACAGATACGCAGTATTTT. It encodes CASSLQRGEGTDTQYF.

In its sample, this clonotype was seen many times. The chain employs TRBV11-2 and TRBJ2-5; a weak D match, TRBD1 (5 bases). Trimming stripped 5 bases from V and 7 bases from J, with 17 bases between. Germline values: CDR1 SGHAT, CDR2 FQNNGV. The CDR3 is 14 amino acids. CDR3 residues: CASSPLTARRTQYF. The CDR3 DNA reads as TGTGCCAGCAGCCCACTGACAGCTCGAAGGACCCAGTACTTC.

This clonotype was observed a few times. The chain couples TRBV13 to TRBJ2-3; 7 nucleotides align to TRBD1. The CDR3 has 15 amino acids. V lost 5 bases to trimming and J lost 2 bases; unmatched junction nucleotides: 7. CDR1 and CDR2 from the germline V gene are PRHDT and FYEKMQ (reference sequence). The CDR3 spells CASSLSTGNTDTQYF. For the CDR3, the DNA is TGTGCCAGCAGCCTCTCGACAGGGAACACAGATACGCAGTATTTT.

A few counts support this clonotype. V gene TRBV5-6 combines with J gene TRBJ1-2; no firm D call. This CDR3 contains 14 residues. V dropped 2 bases and J dropped 8 bases, with 16 bases sitting between them. The germline V gene has CDR1 SGHDT and CDR2 YYEEEE. CDR3: CASSFAGVALGYTF. For the CDR3, the DNA is TGTGCCAGCAGCTTCGCCGGGGTGGCCCTGGGCTACACCTTC.

This clonotype has ten or more counts. The chain combines TRBV6-1 with TRBJ2-7; 10 bases map to TRBD2. This CDR3 comprises 13 residues. CDR1 is MNHNS and CDR2 is SASEGT in the germline V gene. The trim removed 5 bases at V and 6 bases at J, leaving 4 bases unmatched. CDR3 sequence: CASSPGLATEQYF. CDR3 DNA: TGTGCCAGCAGTCCGGGACTAGCGACCGAGCAGTACTTC.

This clonotype was recorded at least ten times. The chain combines TRBV5-6 with TRBJ1-2; D uncertain. CDR3 length: 14 amino acids. Germline V gives CDR1 SGHDT, CDR2 YYEEEE. V lost 0 bases and J lost 0, with 6 bases in between. The CDR3 DNA follows: TGTGCCAGCAGCTTGGGGGCACCTAACTATGGCTACACCTTC. Residues: CASSLGAPNYGYTF.

This sequence joins TRBV6-1 and TRBJ1-3; 8 bases are shared with TRBD1. Trimming cost V 6 bases and J 4 bases; bases outside gene matches: 8. The CDR3 covers 15 residues. Germline lookup yields CDR1 MNHNS and CDR2 SASEGT. The CDR3 coding sequence is TGTGCCAGCAGCTTGACAGGGGCCCAGGGAAACACCATATATTTT. Encoded protein: CASSLTGAQGNTIYF.

This clonotype was counted only a few times. The chain joins TRBV6-1 to TRBJ2-2, with a weak D call TRBD1 (6 bases). The CDR3 has 15 residues. Germline lookup yields CDR1 MNHNS and CDR2 SASEGT. Between the trimmed V and J ends, which lost 5 bases and 2 bases, there was a span of 12 bases. CDR3 in DNA: TGTGCCAGCAGTACAGGGACGGTAAACACCGGGGAGCTGTTTTTT. Protein product: CASSTGTVNTGELFF.